Detailed here is one TCR beta chain. The antigen it recognizes is unknown. There are no base qualities to consult, and no much larger clone falls within one base. These data originate in a study of shared clonotypes between healthy human individuals (dated by TCRdb to 2019 to 2021). Context from the whole study: The cohort included a few men and a couple of women between 18 and 49 years of age. The study deeply sequenced blood TCR repertoires of five healthy adults to estimate repertoire size and the extent of clonotype sharing between individuals. Different laboratories and diverse techniques were used to prepare libraries and sequence TCR repertoires, to increase sequencing depth and limit assay-specific biases. Leukapheresis yielded between about 0.85 and 10 billion PBMCs per donor.

The donors were healthy, HIV-negative adults with no recently reported acute infections or vaccinations. All donors were Caucasian adults living in Nashville, Tennessee, USA. For unsorted samples, about 90 million PBMCs were counted, and genomic DNA was extracted using the QIAamp DNA Blood Mini kit. After blood collection by leukapheresis, PBMCs were isolated using Ficoll-Histopaque density gradient centrifugation and then cryopreserved in the vapor phase of liquid nitrogen. V is clipped by 3 bases and J by 1 base, and the sequence between their germline boundaries is 13 bases long. The germline V gene yields SGDLS for CDR1 and YYNGEE for CDR2. The CDR3 numbers 15 residues from cysteine through phenylalanine. Only CDR3 DNA is held: 45 bases, read in frame from base 1. The investigation overall reported the following: The small number of donors limited the genetic and exposure-history diversity represented. Sampling was restricted to blood, and TCR repertoires in tissue are likely to differ from TCR repertoires in blood. Pairwise subsampling led to the expectation that sequencing depth would affect the degree of clonotype sharing among donors.

Using the deep immunoSEQ assay, multiplex PCR amplified TCR CDR3 regions from genomic DNA. Genomic DNA extracted from each cell subset was distributed evenly over all wells of several immunoSEQ 96-well plates, and each plate served as one replicate. For unsorted PBMC, around 0.3 ug genomic DNA, equal to about 30,000 T cell genomes, was loaded into each replicate PCR. Unsorted PBMC genomic DNA was sequenced across ten immunoSEQ deep assay plates. Purified libraries were quantified with a Qubit 3.0 fluorometer, sized on a Bioanalyzer 2100, and re-quantified with the KAPA Library Quantification kit. Every immunoSEQ 96-well plate was sequenced on a separate single-read 150-cycle Illumina NextSeq 550 flow cell. Turning to the authors' computational methods: Because the immunoSEQ output included only junctional sequences and no quality scores, the filtering could not be the same as the filtering used for full-length reads. To assign V/J genes and CDR3, sequences were annotated against IMGT germline references using PyIR, a Python wrapper for IgBLAST v1.9. Any read was removed if the V/J assignment was weak (E-value above 1e-6), the CDR3 was missing, or the read contained stop codons, out-of-frame junctions, or ambiguous translated residues. V3J clonotypes were defined by identical inferred V gene, J gene, and CDR3 amino acid sequence. To compute the percentage overlap between repertoires, the number of shared unique clonotypes was divided by the size of the smaller repertoire. Repertoire richness was assessed with RTK rarefaction, the Chao1 estimator, and Recon v2.1 estimates of unobserved clonotypes. Not all clones reach the TCRdb copy of this immuneACCESS table, which keeps in-frame sequences only. Checked studies attribute under half of the gap to unresolved V genes and leave the rest unexplained. V and J calls and clone size are copied from that table; D and trimming were computed from the DNA. Counted in this sample were about 460,000 clones; roughly four fifths of them appeared once. In total, the top ten clones hold 12% of the sample.

This TCR was sampled from a woman aged 35 to 49 in good health. Some clones in this sample may be carry-over from other donors' samples. Input material: PBMCs. The receptor chain draws on TRBV9 and TRBJ1-1; 6 matching bases give a weak D call of TRBD1. CDR3 sequence: CASSAKGDRNTEAFF. In nucleotides, the sequence is TGTGCCAGCAGCGCGAAGGGGGATAGGAACACTGAAGCTTTCTTT.